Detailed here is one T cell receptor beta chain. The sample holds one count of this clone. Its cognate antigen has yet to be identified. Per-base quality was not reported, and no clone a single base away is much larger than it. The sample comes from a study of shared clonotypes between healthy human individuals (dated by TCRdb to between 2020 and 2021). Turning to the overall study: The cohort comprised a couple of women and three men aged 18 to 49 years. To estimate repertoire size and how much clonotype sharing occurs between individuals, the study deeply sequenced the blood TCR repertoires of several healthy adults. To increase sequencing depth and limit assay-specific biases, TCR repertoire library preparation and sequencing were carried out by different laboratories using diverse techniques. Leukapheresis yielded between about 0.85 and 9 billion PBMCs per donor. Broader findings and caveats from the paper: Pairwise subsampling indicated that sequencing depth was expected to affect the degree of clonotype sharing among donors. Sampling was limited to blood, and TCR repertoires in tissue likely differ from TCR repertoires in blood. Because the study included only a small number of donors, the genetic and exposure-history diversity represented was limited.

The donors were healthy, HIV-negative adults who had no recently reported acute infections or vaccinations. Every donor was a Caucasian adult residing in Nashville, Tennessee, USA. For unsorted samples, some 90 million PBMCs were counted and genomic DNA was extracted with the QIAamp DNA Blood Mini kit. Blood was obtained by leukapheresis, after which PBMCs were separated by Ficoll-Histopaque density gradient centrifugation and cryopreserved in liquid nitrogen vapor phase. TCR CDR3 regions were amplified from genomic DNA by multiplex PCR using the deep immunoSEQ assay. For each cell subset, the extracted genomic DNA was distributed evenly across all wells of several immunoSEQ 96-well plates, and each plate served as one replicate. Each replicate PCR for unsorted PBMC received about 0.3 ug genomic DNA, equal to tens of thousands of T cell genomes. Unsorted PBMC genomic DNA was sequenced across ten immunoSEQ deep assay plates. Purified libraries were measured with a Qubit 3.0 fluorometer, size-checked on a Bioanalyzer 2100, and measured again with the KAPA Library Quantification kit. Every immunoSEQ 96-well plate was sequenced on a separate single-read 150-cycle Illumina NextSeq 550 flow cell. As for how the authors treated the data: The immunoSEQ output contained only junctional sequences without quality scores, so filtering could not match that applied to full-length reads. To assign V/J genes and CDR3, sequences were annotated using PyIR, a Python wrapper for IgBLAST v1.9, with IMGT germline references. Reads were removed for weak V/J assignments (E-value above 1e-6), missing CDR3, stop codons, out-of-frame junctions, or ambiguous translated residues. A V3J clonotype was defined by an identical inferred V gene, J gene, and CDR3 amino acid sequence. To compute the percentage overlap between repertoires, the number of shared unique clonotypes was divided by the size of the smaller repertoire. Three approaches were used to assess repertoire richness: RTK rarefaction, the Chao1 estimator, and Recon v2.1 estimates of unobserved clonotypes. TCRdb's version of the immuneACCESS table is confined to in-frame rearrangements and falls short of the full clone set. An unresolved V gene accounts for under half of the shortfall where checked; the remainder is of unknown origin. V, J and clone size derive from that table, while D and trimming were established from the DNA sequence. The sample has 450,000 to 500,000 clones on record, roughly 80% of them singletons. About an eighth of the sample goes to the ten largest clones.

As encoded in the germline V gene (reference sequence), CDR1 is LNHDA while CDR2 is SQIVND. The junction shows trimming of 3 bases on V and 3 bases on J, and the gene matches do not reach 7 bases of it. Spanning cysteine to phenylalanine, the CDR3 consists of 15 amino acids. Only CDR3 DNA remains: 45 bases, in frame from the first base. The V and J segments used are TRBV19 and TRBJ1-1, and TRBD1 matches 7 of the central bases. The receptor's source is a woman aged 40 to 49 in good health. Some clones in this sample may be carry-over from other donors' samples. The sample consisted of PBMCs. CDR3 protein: CASSISRRGDTEAFF. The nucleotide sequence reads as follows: TGTGCCAGTAGTATCTCGCGCAGGGGGGACACTGAAGCTTTCTTT.